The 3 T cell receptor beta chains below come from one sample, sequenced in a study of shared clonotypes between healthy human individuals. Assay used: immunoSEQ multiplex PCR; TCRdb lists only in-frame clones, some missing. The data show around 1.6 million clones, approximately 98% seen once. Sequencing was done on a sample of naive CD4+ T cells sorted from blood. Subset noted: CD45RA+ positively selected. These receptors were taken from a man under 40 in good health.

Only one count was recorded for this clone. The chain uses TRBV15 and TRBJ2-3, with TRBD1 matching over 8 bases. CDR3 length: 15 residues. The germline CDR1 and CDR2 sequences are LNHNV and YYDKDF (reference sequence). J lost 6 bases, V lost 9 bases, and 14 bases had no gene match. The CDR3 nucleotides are TGTGCCACTAGCCGTCGTCAGGGGGCGAGTGATACGCAGTATTTT. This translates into CATSRRQGASDTQYF.

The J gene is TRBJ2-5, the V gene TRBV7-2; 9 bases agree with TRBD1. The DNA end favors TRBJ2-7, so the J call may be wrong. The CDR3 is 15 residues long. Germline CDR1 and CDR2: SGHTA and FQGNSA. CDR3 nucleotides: TGTGCCAGCAGCTTAGCTACGACAGGGGGCTACGAGCAGTACTTC. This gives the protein CASSLATTGGYEQYF.

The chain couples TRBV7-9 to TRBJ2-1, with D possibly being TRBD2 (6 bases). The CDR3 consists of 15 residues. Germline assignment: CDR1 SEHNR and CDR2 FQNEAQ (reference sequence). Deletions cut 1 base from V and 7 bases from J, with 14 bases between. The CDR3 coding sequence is TGTGCCAGCAGCTTAGGGAGGGCTACTGGGAATGAGCAGTTCTTC. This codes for CASSLGRATGNEQFF.